This TCR beta chain comes out of a study of vaccination and CD4 T cells after COVID-19. Study in general: The cells were exposed to overlapping spike peptides originating from SARS-CoV-2, HCoV-NL63, HCoV-OC43 and HCoV-229E for stimulation. General study findings and limits: In convalescent patients, a median 86.3% of post-vaccine SARS-CoV-2-reactive clones appeared only after vaccination.

Treatment of the sample: roughly ten-day PBMC culture with coronavirus spike peptide pools or control peptides (ViraFEST assay). Per-well cultures of under 2.5 million PBMCs received 8 to 10 IU/ml IL-2 and around 10 ug/ml peptide pools. Investigators isolated CD4+ T cells by negative selection after 10 days of culture. This clonotype was detected a few times. Its antigen is unknown. Germline CDR1 is SGHVS and CDR2 is FQNEAQ. There are 16 residues in the CDR3. Trimming cost V 1 base and J 1 base; bases outside gene matches: 1. With the Oncomine TCR Beta short-read assay, DNA from cultured CD4+ T cells was sequenced. TCRdb independently ran MiXCR on the PCR reads; one entry per CDR3 protein. This sample yields over 15,000 distinct CDR3 sequences, of which approximately 45% are seen a single time; 4.5% to 6% belongs to the top ten.

This chain uses TRBV7-8 with TRBJ2-1, with 10 bases identical to TRBD2. Sequencing used CD4+ T cells from blood, cultured in vitro, obtained before SARS-CoV-2 vaccination. The receptor was isolated from a human donor who had recovered from COVID-19. The CDR3 protein is CASSLGAGGSYNEQFF. For the CDR3, the DNA is TGTGCCAGCAGCTTAGGAGCGGGGGGGTCCTACAATGAGCAGTTCTTC.